Each of the 31 T cell receptor beta chains below was sequenced from the same sample in a study of post-analysis software for immune sequencing data. Their antigens are not known. General study results and limits: TRBV5-6, TRBV5-1 and TRBV20-1 belonged to a set of about 5 TRBV segments that were more frequent in patients than controls.

Unique molecular identifiers featured in each of the TCR beta cDNA libraries. TCRdb analysed the PCR reads with MiXCR anew, one entry per CDR3 protein. The table has 650,000 to 900,000 distinct CDR3 sequences, around 45% seen once. Sequencing was carried out using blood. The receptors were gathered from a girl aged 10 to 17 with multiple sclerosis.

The chain is built from TRBV10-3 and TRBJ1-2; maybe TRBD1 (5 bases). The germline V gene encodes CDR1 ENHRY and CDR2 SYGVKD. This CDR3 is built from 15 residues. The V gene lost 10 bases and the J gene lost 7 bases, with 25 bases spanning the gap. The CDR3 nucleotides read TGTGCCACCATGACAGAGGGGCCTTTATGGAGTGGCTACACCTTC. Translated, it gives CATMTEGPLWSGYTF.

To note about this clonotype: A junction boundary mismatches the germline segment, possibly from a read error. This rearrangement joins TRBV2 to TRBJ1-5, with 8 bases aligning to TRBD1. Germline assignment: CDR1 SNHLY and CDR2 FYNNEI. The CDR3 totals 15 residues. Written as DNA, the CDR3 is TGTGCCAACAGTAAAGACAGGGGCCACAATCAGCCCCAGCATTTT. Its translation is CANSKDRGHNQPQHF.

This rearrangement joins TRBV9 to TRBJ2-1; D is ambiguous. Germline-derived CDR1 and CDR2 are SGDLS and YYNGEE. V lost 1 base, J lost 15 bases, and 2 bases lay in between. The CDR3 spans 8 residues. The CDR3 spells CASSVPFF. In nucleotides, the CDR3 is TGTGCCAGCAGCGTACCGTTCTTC.

The sample holds one count of this clonotype. This chain uses TRBV7-9 with TRBJ1-2, with 7 bases lining up with TRBD1. CDR3 length equals 15 residues. V gave up 1 base and J gave up 4 bases; unmatched junction bases: 6. Germline assignment: CDR1 SEHNR and CDR2 FQNEAQ (reference sequence). The CDR3 DNA sequence: TGTGCCAGCAGCTTAGAGGGACAGCTAACCTATGGCTACACCTTC. Protein sequence: CASSLEGQLTYGYTF.

The CDR3 is CASTLPPHSSAADTQYF. Here the CDR3 DNA reads TGTGCCAGCACCCTTCCCCCCCATAGCTCCGCAGCAGATACGCAGTATTTT. The chain joins TRBV28 to TRBJ2-3; D call uncertain. Trimming pared 7 bases from V and 4 bases from J, leaving 24 bases between. Germline assignment: CDR1 MDHEN and CDR2 SYDVKM. The CDR3 totals 17 residues.

This rearrangement joins TRBV25-1 to TRBJ2-1; 10 bases line up with TRBD2. The CDR3 spans 17 residues. The V and J ends lost 6 bases and 0 bases, in that order; junction bases with no gene match: 8. In germline, CDR1 is MGHDK, CDR2 SYGVNS. DNA of the CDR3: TGTGCCAGCAGCGCTAGCGGGAGCCAAAGCTCCTACAATGAGCAGTTCTTC. Its translation is CASSASGSQSSYNEQFF.

This clonotype has more than one count but fewer than ten. The chain uses TRBV7-8 and TRBJ2-4; D is undetermined. This CDR3 spans 14 amino acids. Germline V gene sequence: CDR1 SGHVS, CDR2 FQNEAQ. V was trimmed by 5 bases and J by 1 base, leaving 9 bases between them. The CDR3 loop is CASSPDSAKNIQYF. Written as DNA, the CDR3 is TGTGCCAGCAGCCCTGACTCGGCCAAAAACATTCAGTACTTC.

The V call is TRBV6-5, the J call TRBJ1-1; D unclear. Trimming pared 2 bases from V and 4 bases from J, leaving 8 bases between. The germline CDR1 and CDR2 sequences are MNHEY and SVGAGI. This CDR3 is built from 13 residues. CDR3 coding DNA: TGTGCCAGCAGTTACGGTAGTGTCACTGAAGCTTTCTTT. Translation: CASSYGSVTEAFF.

This clonotype was counted between two and nine times. This chain uses TRBV6-1 with TRBJ2-1, with 12 bases fitting TRBD2. Germline CDR1 MNHNS, CDR2 SASEGT. This CDR3 comprises 18 residues. Trimming took 5 bases from V and 5 from J; bases not matched to a gene: 13. Written as DNA, the CDR3 is TGTGCCAGCAGTCCCGAGGGGGTGCTAGCGGGAGGGAACAATGAGCAGTTCTTC. Its protein is CASSPEGVLAGGNNEQFF.

The chain employs TRBV5-1 and TRBJ2-5; 7 bases match TRBD2. Near its end, the DNA agrees better with TRBJ2-7, so the J call may be wrong. The CDR3 is 15 residues long. Germline CDR1 reads SGHRS; CDR2 reads YFSETQ. The CDR3 nucleotides read TGCGCCAGCAGCTTGGCCGGGCGGGAGTCTGACGAGCAGTACTTC. Translated: CASSLAGRESDEQYF.

V is TRBV10-3 and J is TRBJ2-7, with 7 bases matching TRBD1. Germline lookup yields CDR1 ENHRY and CDR2 SYGVKD. Germline trimming cut 0 bases from V and 7 bases from J; bases unmatched to any gene: 12. The CDR3 is 16 amino acids. In DNA, the CDR3 is TGTGCCATCAGTGAGTCTCGAGGGGGCGACCCCTGGGAGCAGTACTTC. Its translation is CAISESRGGDPWEQYF.

This chain uses TRBV7-9 with TRBJ2-7, with 12 bases lining up with TRBD2. There are 17 residues in the CDR3. Germline-derived CDR1 and CDR2 are SEHNR and FQNEAQ (reference sequence). V dropped 5 bases and J dropped 1; count of bases not matched to a gene: 9. The chain's CDR3 is CASSPRGTSGLSYEQYF. CDR3 DNA sequence: TGTGCCAGCAGCCCACGCGGGACTAGCGGGCTTTCCTACGAGCAGTACTTC.

This clonotype was detected only a few times. The V and J genes are TRBV7-6 and TRBJ2-1, with D hard to call. CDR1 SGHVS and CDR2 FNYEAQ come from the germline V gene. The CDR3 sequence is 14 residues long. With 5 bases removed from V and 7 bases from J, the gap between germline ends came to 15 bases. Here the CDR3 reads CASSRVALGNEQFF. CDR3 nucleotide sequence: TGTGCCAGCAGCCGGGTCGCTCTAGGAAATGAGCAGTTCTTC.

This clonotype was detected only once. V and J are TRBV6-6 and TRBJ2-2; D gene uncertain. CDR3 size: 17 residues. V shed 0 bases and J shed 0 bases, with 11 bases lying between them. CDR1 MNHNY and CDR2 SVGAGI come from the germline V gene (reference sequence). DNA for the CDR3: TGTGCCAGCAGTTACTCGCAACCGGGTACGAACACCGGGGAGCTGTTTTTT. The encoded protein is CASSYSQPGTNTGELFF.

This chain links TRBV10-1 with TRBJ2-1, with D possibly being TRBD1 (5 bases). Per the germline V gene, CDR1 is WNHNN and CDR2 is SYGVQD (reference sequence). V was shortened by 1 base and J by 8 bases, with 9 bases between the two germline ends. The CDR3 has 13 amino acids. This CDR3 is CASSELGQDEQFF. The CDR3 DNA reads TGCGCCAGCAGTGAGTTGGGGCAGGATGAGCAGTTCTTC.

The J gene is TRBJ2-1, the V gene TRBV7-9; D is uncertain. The CDR3 length is 12 residues. Germline V CDR1 and CDR2: SEHNR, FQNEAQ (reference sequence). V was clipped by 2 bases and J by 7 bases, with 6 bases between them. CDR3 coding DNA: TGTGCCAGCAGCTTAAACGCGAATGAGCAGTTCTTC. Amino acids: CASSLNANEQFF.

The table lists this clonotype with a few counts. The chain links TRBV4-2 to TRBJ2-3, with D perhaps TRBD2 (5 bases). The CDR3 runs to 10 residues. The germline V gene encodes CDR1 LGHNA and CDR2 YNFKEQ. Trimming shortened V by 9 bases and J by 5 bases, and 6 bases separated the two germline ends. The CDR3 here is CARRGDTQYF. CDR3 nucleotides: TGTGCCAGACGGGGAGATACGCAGTATTTT.

This clonotype showed up just a few times. Written as DNA, the CDR3 is TGTGCCAGCAGTGAACGGACTAGCGGAGTTTCGGCAGATACGCAGTATTTT. This sequence encodes CASSERTSGVSADTQYF. This chain uses TRBV6-1 with TRBJ2-3; 10 nucleotides align to TRBD2. This CDR3 is 17 amino acids long. J was trimmed by 4 bases and V by 2 bases; bases with no gene match: 9. Germline values: CDR1 MNHNS, CDR2 SASEGT.

This clonotype was observed a handful of times. CDR3: CASSPDGPHEQYF. The DNA of the CDR3 is TGTGCCAGCAGCCCGGACGGGCCCCACGAGCAGTACTTC. This chain connects TRBV7-9 to TRBJ2-7; D remains ambiguous. Deletions cut 5 bases from V and 5 bases from J, with 13 bases between. The germline gives CDR1 SEHNR, CDR2 FQNEAQ (reference sequence). This CDR3 is built from 13 residues.

A few counts support this clonotype. The gene calls are TRBV20-1 and TRBJ1-2; a weak D match, TRBD1 (5 bases). With 3 bases removed from V and 5 bases from J, the gap between germline ends came to 13 bases. CDR3 length: 13 residues. From germline, CDR1 is DFQATT and CDR2 SNEGSKA (reference sequence). The CDR3 is CSARLPREYGYTF. The CDR3 DNA reads TGCAGTGCTAGGCTCCCCAGGGAGTATGGCTACACCTTC.

For the CDR3, the DNA is TGCAGCGTTGAAGAAAGGGGGACTGAAGCTTTCTTT. Protein: CSVEERGTEAFF. The chain recombines TRBV29-1 with TRBJ1-1, with a weak D call TRBD1 (6 bases). V shed 0 bases and J shed 5 bases, with 7 bases lying between them. The CDR3 loop spans 12 amino acids. Germline-derived CDR1 and CDR2 are SQVTM and ANQGSEA.

V is TRBV5-1 and J is TRBJ2-5; D not certain. Germline lookup yields CDR1 SGHRS and CDR2 YFSETQ. This CDR3 comprises 15 residues. V shed 0 bases and J shed 5 bases, with 14 bases lying between them. CDR3 sequence (DNA): TGCGCCAGCAGCTTGGAGGGCAAGTGGTATGAGACCCAGTACTTC. This translates into CASSLEGKWYETQYF.

This sequence joins TRBV20-1 and TRBJ2-7; no clear D gene. This CDR3 region has 11 residues. Germline CDR1 reads DFQATT; CDR2 reads SNEGSKA (reference sequence). V lost 0 bases to trimming and J lost 6 bases, with 6 bases between them. CDR3 loop: CSARDVREQYF. CDR3 in DNA: TGCAGTGCTAGAGACGTTCGCGAGCAGTACTTC.

This clonotype has a handful of counts. This rearrangement joins TRBV2 to TRBJ2-3; D may correspond to TRBD1 or TRBD2 (5 bases each). This CDR3 contains 17 residues. The ends were cut back, 3 bases at V and 6 bases at J, with 22 bases in the middle. Looked up from germline, CDR1 is SNHLY and CDR2 is FYNNEI. Here the CDR3 reads CASSDGGPALGADTQYF. The CDR3 DNA reads TGTGCCAGCAGTGATGGAGGACCCGCCCTTGGGGCGGATACGCAGTATTTT.

The table lists this clonotype with a few counts. V and J are TRBV2 and TRBJ1-5; tentatively, D is TRBD1 (5 bases). This CDR3 spans 15 amino acids. The V gene's germline CDR1 is SNHLY and CDR2 FYNNEI. The V gene lost 6 bases and the J gene lost 0 bases, with 12 bases spanning the gap. CDR3 in DNA: TGTGCCAGCAGAGCCGACAGCTATAGCAATCAGCCCCAGCATTTT. Its translation: CASRADSYSNQPQHF. The full variable domain, completed using reference TRBV2 and TRBJ1-5, is EPEVTQTPSHQVTQMGQEVILRCVPISNHLYFYWYRQILGQKVEFLVSFYNNEISEKSEIFDDQFSVERPDGSNFTLKIRSTKLEDSAMYFCASRADSYSNQPQHFGDGTRLSIL.

This chain connects TRBV20-1 to TRBJ2-1; 9 bases agree with TRBD2. The junction had 11 bases not matched to a gene; V was cut back by 0 bases and J by 2 bases. The V gene's germline CDR1 is DFQATT and CDR2 SNEGSKA (reference sequence). The CDR3 has 18 residues. CDR3 bases: TGCAGTGCTAGAGATCGGGATAGCGGGAGCGGCGCCTACAATGAGCAGTTCTTC. It codes for CSARDRDSGSGAYNEQFF.

The rearrangement links TRBV6-2 or TRBV6-3 to TRBJ2-1; TRBD2 agrees at 11 bases. V was clipped by 5 bases and J by 7 bases; unmatched bases: 10. Germline CDR1 is MNHEY and CDR2 is SVGEGT. The CDR3 contains 16 residues. The CDR3 sequence is CASSDISGRALNEQFF. The CDR3 DNA reads as TGTGCCAGCAGTGATATTAGCGGGAGGGCTCTTAATGAGCAGTTCTTC.

This clonotype has only a few counts. The chain has TRBV20-1 and TRBJ2-7, with TRBD2 matching 9 bases. CDR1 is DFQATT, CDR2 SNEGSKA, per germline (reference sequence). After removal of 6 bases from V and 2 bases from J, the junction contained 8 bases not matched to a gene. The CDR3 covers 14 residues. CDR3 nucleotide sequence: TGCAGTGCCGAAAGCGGGAGGAACGCCTACGAGCAGTACTTC. Residues: CSAESGRNAYEQYF.

A few counts support this clonotype. V and J are TRBV12-3 or TRBV12-4 and TRBJ2-1; D is possibly TRBD2 (6 bases). The CDR3 sequence is 16 residues long. Trimming left V 3 bases short and J 2 bases short, with 14 bases between. CDR3 coding DNA: TGTGCCAGCAGTTTTAAGGCGGGACCGCCCTACAATGAGCAGTTCTTC. Amino acids: CASSFKAGPPYNEQFF.

This clonotype was recorded a few times. CDR3 nucleotide sequence: TGTGCCAGCAGTCCCCCTCGGGGGTCCCCTAACTATGGCTACACCTTC. This translates into CASSPPRGSPNYGYTF. The chain is built from TRBV28 and TRBJ1-2, with D tentatively TRBD1 (5 bases). Germline lookup yields CDR1 MDHEN and CDR2 SYDVKM. This CDR3 comprises 16 residues. V lost 5 bases to trimming and J lost 0 bases, with 16 bases between them.

This clonotype was detected only a few times. The V call is TRBV2, the J call TRBJ2-7; D possibly corresponds to TRBD1 (5 bases). The DNA end lines up better with TRBJ2-5; the J call may be wrong. Germline CDR1 SNHLY, CDR2 FYNNEI. CDR3 size: 15 residues. In nucleotides, the CDR3 is TGTGCCAGCAGTGAAGCGCCAGGGTCCTTAGAGACCCAGTACTTC. This translates into CASSEAPGSLETQYF.